This TCR beta chain was identified during a study of CD8+ T cells in alopecia areata. Study as a whole: Treatment ran 6 to 18 months, with 6 months of follow-up afterward.

CDR3 size: 12 residues. Germline CDR1 GTSNPN, CDR2 SVGIG (reference sequence). Trimming stripped 1 base from V and 7 bases from J, with 10 bases between. TCR sequencing used cDNA made by reverse transcription of extracted RNA. Sequenced by immunoSEQ multiplex PCR; TCRdb stores in-frame clones only, minus some. Of about 220,000 clones detected, more than 45% appear once; the ten largest clones hold 1.5% to 2%. Treatment reported: oral pan-JAK inhibitor, 5-10 mg twice daily. The material sequenced was CD4+ T cells sorted from blood, taken at week 4, from a patient treated with tofacitinib. The chain combines TRBV30 with TRBJ1-2; unclear D gene. The origin of this receptor is a human donor with alopecia areata. The DNA of the CDR3 is TGTGCCTGGAGTGAGATAGGCGGTGGCTACACCTTC. Protein sequence: CAWSEIGGGYTF.